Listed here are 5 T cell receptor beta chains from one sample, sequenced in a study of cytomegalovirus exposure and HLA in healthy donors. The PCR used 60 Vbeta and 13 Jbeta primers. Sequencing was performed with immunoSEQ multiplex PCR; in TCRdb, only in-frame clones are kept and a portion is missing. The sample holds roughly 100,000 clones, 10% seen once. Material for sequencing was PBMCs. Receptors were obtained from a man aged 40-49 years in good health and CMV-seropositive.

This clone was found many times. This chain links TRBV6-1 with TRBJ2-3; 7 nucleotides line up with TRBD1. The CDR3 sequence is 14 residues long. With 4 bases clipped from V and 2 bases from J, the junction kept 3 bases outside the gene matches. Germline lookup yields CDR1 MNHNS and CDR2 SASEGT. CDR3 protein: CASSGQGFTDTQYF. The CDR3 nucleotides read TGTGCCAGCAGTGGACAGGGATTCACAGATACGCAGTATTTT.

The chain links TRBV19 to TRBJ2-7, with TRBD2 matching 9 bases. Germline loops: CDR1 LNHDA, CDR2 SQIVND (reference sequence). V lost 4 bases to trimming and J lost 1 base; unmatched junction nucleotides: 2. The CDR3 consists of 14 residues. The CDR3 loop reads CASSSSGRSYEQYF. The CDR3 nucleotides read TGTGCCAGTAGTAGCAGCGGGAGGTCCTACGAGCAGTACTTC.

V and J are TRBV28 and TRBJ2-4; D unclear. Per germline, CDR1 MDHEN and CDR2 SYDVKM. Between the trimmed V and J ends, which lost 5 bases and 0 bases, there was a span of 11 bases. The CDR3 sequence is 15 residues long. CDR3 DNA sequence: TGTGCCAGCAGTATCCGCCGGGTAGCCAAAAACATTCAGTACTTC. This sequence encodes CASSIRRVAKNIQYF.

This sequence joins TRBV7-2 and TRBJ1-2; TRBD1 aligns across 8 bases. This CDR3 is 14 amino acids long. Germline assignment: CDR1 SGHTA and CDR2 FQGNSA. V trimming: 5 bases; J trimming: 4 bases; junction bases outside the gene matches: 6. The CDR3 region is CASSPTGDVYGYTF. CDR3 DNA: TGTGCCAGCAGCCCGACAGGGGATGTCTATGGCTACACCTTC.

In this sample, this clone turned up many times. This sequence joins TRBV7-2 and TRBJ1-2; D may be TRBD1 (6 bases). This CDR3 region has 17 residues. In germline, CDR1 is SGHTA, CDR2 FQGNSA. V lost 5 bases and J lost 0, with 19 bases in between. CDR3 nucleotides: TGTGCCAGCAGCCCCTCACCCGGGGACACCGCTAACTATGGCTACACCTTC. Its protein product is CASSPSPGDTANYGYTF.